This T cell receptor (beta chain) was sequenced in a study of blood T cell repertoires in COVID-19. Study context: T cells, B-cell-depleted T cells, or PBMCs supplied cDNA or gDNA.

Germline CDR1 is GTSNPN and CDR2 is SVGIG (reference sequence). This CDR3 contains 13 residues. The J segment lost 5 bases and the V segment lost 2 bases, leaving 4 bases of the junction unmatched. Original processing methods: Amplification with reference gene primers provided the estimates of nucleated cell counts. Generated by immunoSEQ multiplex PCR, the TCRdb table keeps only in-frame clones and is missing some. V, J and clone size derive from that table, while D and trimming were established from the DNA sequence. This table holds approximately 74,000 clones, approximately 80% found once. The source is a man older than 75 with active or convalescent COVID-19. Sequencing was done on a sample of peripheral blood. The chain links TRBV30 to TRBJ1-1; 8 nucleotides align to TRBD1. In nucleotides, the CDR3 is TGTGCCTGGAGTCCAGACAGGGGAACTGAAGCTTTCTTT. It specifies CAWSPDRGTEAFF.